The 3 T cell receptor beta chains presented below share a single source sample, sequenced in a study of shared clonotypes between healthy human individuals (dated by TCRdb to about 2020). The library was obtained by the immunoSEQ multiplex PCR assay. TCRdb took this table from immuneACCESS and kept in-frame rearrangements with V and J called. Such tables lack part of the clones; where checked against another copy, unresolved V genes explain under half of the gap, and the rest is unexplained. This sample is represented by some 2,000,000 clones; about 95% of them were singletons. The ten top clones hold roughly 1% of the sample. CD8 naive samples were obtained by positive selection for CCR7 among CD45RO-negative cells, yielding a CD45RA+CCR7+ population from which TemRA cells were excluded. The sequenced material came from naive CD8+ T cells sorted from blood. Sample cell subset or site, as interpreted from the label and publication: CD45RA+CCR7+. Receptors were obtained from a man between 18 and 35 years old in good health.

The gene calls are TRBV27 and TRBJ2-7; 9 positions match TRBD2. The CDR3 length is 20 residues. Germline CDR1 and CDR2: MNHEY and SMNVEV (reference sequence). V gave up 4 bases and J gave up 5 bases; unmatched junction bases: 24. This CDR3 reads CASSSPVLTPIAGVVDEQYF. For the CDR3, the DNA is TGTGCCAGCAGTTCACCCGTACTCACACCAATAGCGGGAGTAGTCGACGAGCAGTACTTC.

The chain is built from TRBV10-2 and TRBJ2-2; 10 bases agree with TRBD1. The CDR3 has 18 amino acids. V lost 3 bases, J lost 6 bases, and 13 bases stayed unmatched. Looked up from germline, CDR1 is WSHSY and CDR2 is SAAADI. In DNA form, the CDR3 reads TGCGCCAGCAGTGATAGAGACAGGGGGCGTGTGGTCTCCGGGGAGCTGTTTTTT. Translating it yields CASSDRDRGRVVSGELFF.

V and J are TRBV4-3 and TRBJ1-2; tentatively, D is TRBD1 (5 bases). The CDR3 loop spans 14 amino acids. The germline gives CDR1 LGHNA, CDR2 YSLEER. Trimming pared 3 bases from V and 10 bases from J, leaving 18 bases between. CDR3 bases: TGCGCCAGCAGCCACCGGCAGGGACTCCCACCCTACACCTTC. Its translation: CASSHRQGLPPYTF.